This paragraph reports one TCR beta chain. The record originates from a study of blood T cell repertoires in COVID-19. CDR3 length: 16 amino acids. Looked up from germline, CDR1 is MNHNS and CDR2 is SASEGT. V was pared by 2 bases and J by 2 bases, with 7 bases of the junction left unmatched. In the study's own analysis: Amplification of reference gene primers provided the estimated nucleated cell counts. Assay used: immunoSEQ multiplex PCR; TCRdb lists only in-frame clones, some missing. V and J calls and clone size are those listed in that table; D and trimming were worked out from the DNA. This table has 220,000 or so clones, around 80% appearing once.

The chain links TRBV6-1 to TRBJ2-5, with TRBD1 matching over 8 bases. The source is a woman of 80 years or more with acute or convalescent COVID-19. Sequencing was performed on peripheral blood. The CDR3 DNA reads as TGTGCCAGCAGTGAATGGGGCAGGGGGCGGCAAGAGACCCAGTACTTC. Translating gives CASSEWGRGRQETQYF.